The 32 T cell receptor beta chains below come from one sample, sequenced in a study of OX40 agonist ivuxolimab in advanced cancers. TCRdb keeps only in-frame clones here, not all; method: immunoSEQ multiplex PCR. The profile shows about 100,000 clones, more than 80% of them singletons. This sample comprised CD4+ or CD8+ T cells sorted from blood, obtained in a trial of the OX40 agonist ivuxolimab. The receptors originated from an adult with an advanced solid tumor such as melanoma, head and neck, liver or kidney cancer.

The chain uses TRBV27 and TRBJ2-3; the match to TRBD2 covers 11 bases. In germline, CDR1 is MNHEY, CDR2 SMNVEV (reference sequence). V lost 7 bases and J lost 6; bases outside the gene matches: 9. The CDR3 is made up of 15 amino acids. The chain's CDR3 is CASTELAGVRDTQYF. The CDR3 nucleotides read TGTGCCAGCACCGAACTAGCGGGAGTCAGGGATACGCAGTATTTT.

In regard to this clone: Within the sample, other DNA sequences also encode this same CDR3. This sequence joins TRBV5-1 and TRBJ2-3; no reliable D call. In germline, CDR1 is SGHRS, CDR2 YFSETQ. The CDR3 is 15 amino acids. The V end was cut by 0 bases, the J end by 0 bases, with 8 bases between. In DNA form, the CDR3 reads TGCGCCAGCAGCTTGGAACGGGCGAGCACAGATACGCAGTATTTT. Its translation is CASSLERASTDTQYF.

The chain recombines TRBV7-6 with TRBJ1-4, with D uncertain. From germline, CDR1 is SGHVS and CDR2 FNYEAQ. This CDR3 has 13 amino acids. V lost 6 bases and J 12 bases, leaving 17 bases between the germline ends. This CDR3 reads CASSYDSGVELFF. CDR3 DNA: TGTGCCAGCAGTTATGACTCGGGTGTAGAACTGTTTTTT.

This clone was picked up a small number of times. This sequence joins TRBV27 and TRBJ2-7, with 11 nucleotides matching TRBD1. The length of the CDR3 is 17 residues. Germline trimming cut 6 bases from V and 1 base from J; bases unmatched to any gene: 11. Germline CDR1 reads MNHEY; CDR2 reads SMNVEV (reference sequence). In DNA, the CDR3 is TGTGCCAGCAGGAGTTTGGGGACAGGGGGAGGGTCCTACGAGCAGTACTTC. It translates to CASRSLGTGGGSYEQYF.

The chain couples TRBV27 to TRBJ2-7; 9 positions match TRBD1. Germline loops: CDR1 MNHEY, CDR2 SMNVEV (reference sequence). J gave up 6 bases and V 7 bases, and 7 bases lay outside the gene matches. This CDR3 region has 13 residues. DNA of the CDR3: TGTGCCAGCACCCCGGGACAGGGTGGCGAGCAGTACTTC. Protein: CASTPGQGGEQYF.

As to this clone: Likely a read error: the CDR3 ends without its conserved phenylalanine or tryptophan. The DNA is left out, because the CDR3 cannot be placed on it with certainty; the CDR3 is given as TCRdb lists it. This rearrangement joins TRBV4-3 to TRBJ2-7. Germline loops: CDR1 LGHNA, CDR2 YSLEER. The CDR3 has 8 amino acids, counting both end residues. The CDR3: CASSQVPC.

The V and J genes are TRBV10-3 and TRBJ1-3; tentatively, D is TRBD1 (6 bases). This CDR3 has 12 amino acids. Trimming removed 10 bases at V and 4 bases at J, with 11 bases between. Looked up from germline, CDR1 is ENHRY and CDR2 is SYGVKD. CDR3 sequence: CATEGGGNTIYF. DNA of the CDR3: TGTGCCACAGAAGGGGGAGGAAACACCATATATTTT.

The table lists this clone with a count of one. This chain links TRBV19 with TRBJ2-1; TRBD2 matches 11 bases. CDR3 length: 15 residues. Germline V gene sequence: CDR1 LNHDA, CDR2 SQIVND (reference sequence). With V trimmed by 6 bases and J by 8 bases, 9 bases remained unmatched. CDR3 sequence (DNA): TGTGCCAGTAGCGCCTTAGCGGGAGGGGACCATGAGCAGTTCTTC. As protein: CASSALAGGDHEQFF.

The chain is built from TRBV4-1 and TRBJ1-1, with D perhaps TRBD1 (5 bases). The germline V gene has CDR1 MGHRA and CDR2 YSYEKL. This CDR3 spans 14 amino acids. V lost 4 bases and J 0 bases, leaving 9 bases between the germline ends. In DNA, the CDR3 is TGCGCCAGCAGCCCCGGGGCATTGAACACTGAAGCTTTCTTT. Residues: CASSPGALNTEAFF.

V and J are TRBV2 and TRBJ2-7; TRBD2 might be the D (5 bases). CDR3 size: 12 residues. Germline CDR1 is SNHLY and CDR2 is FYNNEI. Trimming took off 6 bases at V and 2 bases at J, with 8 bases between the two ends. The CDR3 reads CASRGDTYEQYF. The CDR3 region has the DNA TGTGCCAGCAGGGGAGACACCTACGAGCAGTACTTC.

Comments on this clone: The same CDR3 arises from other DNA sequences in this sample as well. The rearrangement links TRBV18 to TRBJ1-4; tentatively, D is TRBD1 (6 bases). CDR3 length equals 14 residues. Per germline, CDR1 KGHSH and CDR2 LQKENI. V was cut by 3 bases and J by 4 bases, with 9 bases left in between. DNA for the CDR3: TGTGCCAGCTCACCGAACAGGGTTAATGAAAAACTGTTTTTT. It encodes CASSPNRVNEKLFF.

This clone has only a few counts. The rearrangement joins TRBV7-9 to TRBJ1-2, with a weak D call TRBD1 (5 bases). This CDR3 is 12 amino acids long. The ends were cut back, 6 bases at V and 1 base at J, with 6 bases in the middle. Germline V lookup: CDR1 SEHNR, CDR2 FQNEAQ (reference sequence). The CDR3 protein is CASRTDNYGYTF. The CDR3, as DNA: TGTGCCAGCAGGACAGATAACTATGGCTACACCTTC.

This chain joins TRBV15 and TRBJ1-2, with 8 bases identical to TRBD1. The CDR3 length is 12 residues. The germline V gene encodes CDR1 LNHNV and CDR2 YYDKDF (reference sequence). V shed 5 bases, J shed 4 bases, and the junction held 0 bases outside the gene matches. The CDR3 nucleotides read TGTGCCACCAGCGACAGGGGCTATGGCTACACCTTC. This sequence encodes CATSDRGYGYTF.

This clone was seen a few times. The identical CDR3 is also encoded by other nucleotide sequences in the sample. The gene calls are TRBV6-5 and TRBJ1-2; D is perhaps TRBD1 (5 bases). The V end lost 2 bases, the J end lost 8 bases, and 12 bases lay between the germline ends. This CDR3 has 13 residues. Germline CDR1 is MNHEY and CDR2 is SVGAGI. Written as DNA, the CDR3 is TGTGCCAGCAGTTACGGGCAGGGTAGGGGCTACACCTTC. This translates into CASSYGQGRGYTF.

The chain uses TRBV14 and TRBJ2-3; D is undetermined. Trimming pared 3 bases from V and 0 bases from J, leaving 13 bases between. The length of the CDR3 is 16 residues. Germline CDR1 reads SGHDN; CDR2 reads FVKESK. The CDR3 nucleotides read TGTGCCAGCAGCCACCTAGACCGTATTAGCACAGATACGCAGTATTTT. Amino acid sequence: CASSHLDRISTDTQYF.

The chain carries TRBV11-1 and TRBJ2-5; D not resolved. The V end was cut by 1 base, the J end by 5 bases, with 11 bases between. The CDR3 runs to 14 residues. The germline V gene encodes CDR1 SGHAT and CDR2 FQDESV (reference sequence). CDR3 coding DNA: TGTGCCAGCAGCTTAGGTCTTCCCCCGGAGACCCAGTACTTC. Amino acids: CASSLGLPPETQYF.

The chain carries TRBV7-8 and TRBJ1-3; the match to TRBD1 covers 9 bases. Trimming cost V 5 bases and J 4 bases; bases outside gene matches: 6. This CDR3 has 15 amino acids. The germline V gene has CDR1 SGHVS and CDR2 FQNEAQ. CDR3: CASSRGQGNGNTIYF. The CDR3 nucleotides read TGTGCCAGCAGCCGAGGACAGGGGAACGGAAACACCATATATTTT.

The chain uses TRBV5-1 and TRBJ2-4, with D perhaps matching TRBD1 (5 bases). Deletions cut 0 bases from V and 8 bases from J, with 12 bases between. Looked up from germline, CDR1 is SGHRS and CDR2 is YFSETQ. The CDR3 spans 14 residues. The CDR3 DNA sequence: TGCGCCAGCAGCTTGGGGGGCAGAGAGGACATTCAGTACTTC. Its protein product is CASSLGGREDIQYF. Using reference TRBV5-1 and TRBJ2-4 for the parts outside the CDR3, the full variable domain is KAGVTQTPRYLIKTRGQQVTLSCSPISGHRSVSWYQQTPGQGLQFLFEYFSETQRNKGNFPGRFSGRQFSNSRSEMNVSTLELGDSALYLCASSLGGREDIQYFGAGTRLSVL.

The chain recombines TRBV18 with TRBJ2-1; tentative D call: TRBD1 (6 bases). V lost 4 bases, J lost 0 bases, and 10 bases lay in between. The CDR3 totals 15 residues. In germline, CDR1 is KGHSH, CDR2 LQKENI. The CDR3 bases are TGTGCCAGCTCACGATCGGACAGCTCCTACAATGAGCAGTTCTTC. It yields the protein CASSRSDSSYNEQFF.

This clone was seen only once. The CDR3 sequence is CATSERTSGRVEQYF. The CDR3 DNA reads as TGTGCCACCAGCGAAAGGACTAGCGGGAGGGTCGAGCAGTACTTC. The chain uses TRBV15 and TRBJ2-7; 15 bases agree with TRBD2. Losses at the gene ends were 5 bases for V and 6 bases for J; bases not matched to a gene: 5. This CDR3 is built from 15 residues. In germline, CDR1 is LNHNV, CDR2 YYDKDF (reference sequence).

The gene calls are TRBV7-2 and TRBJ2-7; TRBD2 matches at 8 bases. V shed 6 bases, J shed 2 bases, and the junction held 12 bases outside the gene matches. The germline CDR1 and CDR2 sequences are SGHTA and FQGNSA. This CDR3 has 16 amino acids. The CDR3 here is CASSVAGQGLAYEQYF. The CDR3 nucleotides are TGTGCCAGCAGTGTAGCGGGGCAGGGCCTAGCCTACGAGCAGTACTTC.

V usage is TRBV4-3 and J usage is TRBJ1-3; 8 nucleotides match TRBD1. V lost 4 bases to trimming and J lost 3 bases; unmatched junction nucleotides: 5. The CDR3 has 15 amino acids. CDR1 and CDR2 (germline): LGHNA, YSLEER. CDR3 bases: TGCGCCAGCAGCCCAGACAGGGGATTTGGAAACACCATATATTTT. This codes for CASSPDRGFGNTIYF.

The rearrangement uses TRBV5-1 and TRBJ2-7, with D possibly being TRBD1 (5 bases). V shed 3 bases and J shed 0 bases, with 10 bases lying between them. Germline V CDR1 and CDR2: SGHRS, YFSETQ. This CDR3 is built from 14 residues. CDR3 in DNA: TGCGCCAGCAGCTCGACAGAGAGCTCCTACGAGCAGTACTTC. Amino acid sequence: CASSSTESSYEQYF.

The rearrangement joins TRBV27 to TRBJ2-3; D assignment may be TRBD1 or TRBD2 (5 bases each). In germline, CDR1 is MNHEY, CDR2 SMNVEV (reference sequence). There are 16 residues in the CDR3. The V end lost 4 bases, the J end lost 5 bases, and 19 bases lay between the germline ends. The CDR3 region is CASSSGLPARGDTQYF. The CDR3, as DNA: TGTGCCAGCAGTTCTGGACTGCCTGCGAGGGGAGATACGCAGTATTTT.

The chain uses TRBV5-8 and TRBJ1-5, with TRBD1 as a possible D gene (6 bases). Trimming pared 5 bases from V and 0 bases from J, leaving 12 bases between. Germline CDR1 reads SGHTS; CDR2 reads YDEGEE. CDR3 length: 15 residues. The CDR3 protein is CASRAGQFSNQPQHF. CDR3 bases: TGTGCCAGCAGGGCTGGACAGTTTAGCAATCAGCCCCAGCATTTT.

CDR3 in amino acids: CASSPRLAGGPKNIQYF. In DNA form, the CDR3 reads TGTGCCAGCAGCCCCCGACTAGCGGGAGGGCCCAAAAACATTCAGTACTTC. The chain links TRBV7-2 to TRBJ2-4; 14 nucleotides line up with TRBD2. The CDR3 sequence is 17 residues long. The germline V gene encodes CDR1 SGHTA and CDR2 FQGNSA. Germline trimming cut 5 bases from V and 2 bases from J; bases unmatched to any gene: 5.

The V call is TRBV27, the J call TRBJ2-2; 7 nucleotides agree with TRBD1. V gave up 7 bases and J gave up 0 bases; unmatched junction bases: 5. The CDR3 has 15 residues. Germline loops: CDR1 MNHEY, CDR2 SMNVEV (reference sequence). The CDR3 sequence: CASKLGTANTGELFF. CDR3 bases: TGTGCCAGCAAACTCGGGACAGCGAACACCGGGGAGCTGTTTTTT.

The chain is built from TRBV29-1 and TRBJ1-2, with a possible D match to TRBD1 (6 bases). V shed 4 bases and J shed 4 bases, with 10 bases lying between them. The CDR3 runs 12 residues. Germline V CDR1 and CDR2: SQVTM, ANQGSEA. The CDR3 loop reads CSVVGGGYGYTF. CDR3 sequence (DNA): TGCAGCGTTGTGGGAGGGGGCTATGGCTACACCTTC.

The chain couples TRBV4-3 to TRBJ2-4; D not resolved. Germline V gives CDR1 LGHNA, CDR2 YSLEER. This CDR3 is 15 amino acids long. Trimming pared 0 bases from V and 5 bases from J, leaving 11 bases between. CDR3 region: CASSQDRASQNIQYF. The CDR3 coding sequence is TGCGCCAGCAGCCAAGACCGTGCCAGCCAAAACATTCAGTACTTC.

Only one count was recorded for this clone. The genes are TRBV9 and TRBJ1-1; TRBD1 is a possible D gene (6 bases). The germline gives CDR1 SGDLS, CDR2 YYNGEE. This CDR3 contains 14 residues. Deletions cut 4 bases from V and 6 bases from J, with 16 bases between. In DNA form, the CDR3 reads TGTGCCAGCAGCTTTTCAACTCAGGGGTCTGAAGCTTTCTTT. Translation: CASSFSTQGSEAFF.

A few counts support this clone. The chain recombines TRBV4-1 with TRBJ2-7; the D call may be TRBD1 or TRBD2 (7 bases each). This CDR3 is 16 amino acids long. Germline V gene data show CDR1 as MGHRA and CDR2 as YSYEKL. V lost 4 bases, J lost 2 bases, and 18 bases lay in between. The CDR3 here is CASSPQGGSNPYEQYF. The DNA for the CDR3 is TGCGCCAGCAGCCCCCAGGGGGGGTCGAACCCCTACGAGCAGTACTTC.

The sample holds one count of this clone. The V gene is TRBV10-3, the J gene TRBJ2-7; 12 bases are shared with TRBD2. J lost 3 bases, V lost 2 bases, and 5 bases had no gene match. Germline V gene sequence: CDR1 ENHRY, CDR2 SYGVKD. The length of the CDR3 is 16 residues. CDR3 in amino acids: CAISEPRTSGNYEQYF. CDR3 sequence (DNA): TGTGCCATCAGTGAGCCACGGACTAGCGGGAACTACGAGCAGTACTTC.